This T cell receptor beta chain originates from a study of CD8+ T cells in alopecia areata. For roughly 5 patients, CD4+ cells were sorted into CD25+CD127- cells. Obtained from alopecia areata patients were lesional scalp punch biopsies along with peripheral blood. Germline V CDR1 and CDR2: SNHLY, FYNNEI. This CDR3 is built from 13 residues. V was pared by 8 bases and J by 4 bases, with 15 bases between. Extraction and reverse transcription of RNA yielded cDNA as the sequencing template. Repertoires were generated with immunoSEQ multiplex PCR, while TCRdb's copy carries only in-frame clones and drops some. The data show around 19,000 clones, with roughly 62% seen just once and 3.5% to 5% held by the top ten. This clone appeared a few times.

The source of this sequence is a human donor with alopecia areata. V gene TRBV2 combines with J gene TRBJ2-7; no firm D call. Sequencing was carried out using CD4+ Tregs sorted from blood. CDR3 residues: CASGLRAFYEQYF. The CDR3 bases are TGTGCCAGCGGTCTCCGGGCATTTTACGAGCAGTACTTC. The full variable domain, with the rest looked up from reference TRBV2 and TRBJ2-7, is EPEVTQTPSHQVTQMGQEVILRCVPISNHLYFYWYRQILGQKVEFLVSFYNNEISEKSEIFDDQFSVERPDGSNFTLKIRSTKLEDSAMYFCASGLRAFYEQYFGPGTRLTVT.